The sequence of this TCR beta chain was determined in a study of PD-L1 blockade in urothelial cancer. Study in general: Patients previously received 0 to 3 chemotherapy regimens. Researchers looked at the blood 3 weeks (second dose) and 6 weeks after treatment began. Regarding the study as a whole: A pretreatment blood TCR clonality that fell below the median predicted better progression-free and overall survival.

Profiled with immunoSEQ multiplex PCR; TCRdb holds only in-frame clones, not every one. The sample includes under 55,000 clones, about 88% of them seen just once. Time point indicated: pretreatment peripheral blood. In the case of this clone: The target antigen is unknown.

The source of this sequence is a donor aged 40 or older with urothelial cancer. The source material was PBMCs, sampled around atezolizumab (anti-PD-L1) treatment.

The CDR3 region has the DNA TGTGCCATCAGAAGGAGCCCAGGCGGAGCGGGCACAGATACGCAGTATTTT. Translated: CAIRRSPGGAGTDTQYF. The chain employs TRBV10-3 and TRBJ2-3, with D possibly matching TRBD2 (5 bases). Germline V gene lookup returns CDR1 ENHRY and CDR2 SYGVKD. Trimming removed 6 bases from V and 1 base from J, with 20 bases in between. The CDR3 totals 17 residues.